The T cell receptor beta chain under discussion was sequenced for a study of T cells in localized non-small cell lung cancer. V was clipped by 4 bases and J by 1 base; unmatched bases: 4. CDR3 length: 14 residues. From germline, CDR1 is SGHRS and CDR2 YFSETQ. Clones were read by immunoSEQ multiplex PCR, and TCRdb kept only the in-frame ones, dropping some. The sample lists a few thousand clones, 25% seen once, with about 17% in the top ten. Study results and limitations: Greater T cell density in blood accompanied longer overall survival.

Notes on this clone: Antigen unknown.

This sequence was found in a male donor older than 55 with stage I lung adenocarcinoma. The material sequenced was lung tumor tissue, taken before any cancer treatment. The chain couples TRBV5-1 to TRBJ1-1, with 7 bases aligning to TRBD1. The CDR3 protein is CASSLWTGNTEAFF. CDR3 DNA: TGCGCCAGCAGCCTATGGACAGGGAACACTGAAGCTTTCTTT. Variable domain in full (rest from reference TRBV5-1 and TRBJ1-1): KAGVTQTPRYLIKTRGQQVTLSCSPISGHRSVSWYQQTPGQGLQFLFEYFSETQRNKGNFPGRFSGRQFSNSRSEMNVSTLELGDSALYLCASSLWTGNTEAFFGQGTRLTVV.